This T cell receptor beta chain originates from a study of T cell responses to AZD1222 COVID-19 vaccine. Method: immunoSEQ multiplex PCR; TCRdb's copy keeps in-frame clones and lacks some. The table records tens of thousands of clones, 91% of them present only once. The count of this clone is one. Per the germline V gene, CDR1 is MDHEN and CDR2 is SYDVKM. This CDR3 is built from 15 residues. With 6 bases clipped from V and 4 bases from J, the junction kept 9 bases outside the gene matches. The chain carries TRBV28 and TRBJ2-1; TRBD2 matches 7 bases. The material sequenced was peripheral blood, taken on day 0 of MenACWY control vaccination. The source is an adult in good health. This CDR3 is CASRMLREFYNEQFF. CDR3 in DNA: TGTGCCAGCAGGATGTTGCGGGAGTTTTACAATGAGCAGTTCTTC. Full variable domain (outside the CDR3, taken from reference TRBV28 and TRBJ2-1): DVKVTQSSRYLVKRTGEKVFLECVQDMDHENMFWYRQDPGLGLRLIYFSYDVKMKEKGDIPEGYSVSREKKERFSLILESASTNQTSMYLCASRMLREFYNEQFFGPGTRLTVL.